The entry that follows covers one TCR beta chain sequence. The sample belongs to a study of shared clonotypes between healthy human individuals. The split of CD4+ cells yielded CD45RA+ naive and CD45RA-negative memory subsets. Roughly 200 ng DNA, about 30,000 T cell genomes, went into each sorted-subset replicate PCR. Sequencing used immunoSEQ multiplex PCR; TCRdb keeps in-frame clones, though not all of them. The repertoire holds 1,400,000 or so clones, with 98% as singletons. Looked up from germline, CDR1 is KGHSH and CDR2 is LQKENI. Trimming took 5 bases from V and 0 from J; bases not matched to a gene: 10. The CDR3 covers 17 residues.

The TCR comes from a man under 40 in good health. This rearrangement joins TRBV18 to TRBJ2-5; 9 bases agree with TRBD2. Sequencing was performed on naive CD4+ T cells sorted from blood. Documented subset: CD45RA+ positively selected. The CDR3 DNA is TGTGCCAGCTCAGTCCTAGCGGGGACACCCAACCAAGAGACCCAGTACTTC. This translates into CASSVLAGTPNQETQYF.